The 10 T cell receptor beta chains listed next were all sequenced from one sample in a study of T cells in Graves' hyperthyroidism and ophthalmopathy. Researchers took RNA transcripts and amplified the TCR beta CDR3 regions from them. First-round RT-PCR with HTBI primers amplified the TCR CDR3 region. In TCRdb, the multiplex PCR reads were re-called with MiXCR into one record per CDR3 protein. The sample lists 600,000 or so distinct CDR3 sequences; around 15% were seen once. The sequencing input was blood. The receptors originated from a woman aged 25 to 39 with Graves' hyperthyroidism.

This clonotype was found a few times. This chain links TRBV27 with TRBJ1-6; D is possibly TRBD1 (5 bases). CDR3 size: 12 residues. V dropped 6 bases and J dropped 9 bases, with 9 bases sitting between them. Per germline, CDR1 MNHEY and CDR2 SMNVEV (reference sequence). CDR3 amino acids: CASRPQGSPLHF. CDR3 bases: TGTGCCAGCAGGCCTCAGGGTTCACCCCTCCACTTT.

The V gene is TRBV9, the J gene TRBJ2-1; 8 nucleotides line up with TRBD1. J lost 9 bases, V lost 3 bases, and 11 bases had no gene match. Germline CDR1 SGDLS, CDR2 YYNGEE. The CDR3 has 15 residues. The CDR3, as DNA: TGTGCCAGCAGCGGAAAGACCCGGACAGGGACTGAGCAGTTCTTC. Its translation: CASSGKTRTGTEQFF.

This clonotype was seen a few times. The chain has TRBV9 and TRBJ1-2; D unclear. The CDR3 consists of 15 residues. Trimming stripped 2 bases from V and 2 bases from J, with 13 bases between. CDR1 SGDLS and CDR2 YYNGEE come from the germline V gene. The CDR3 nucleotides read TGTGCCAGCAGCGTTGCAAATTCAGCAAACTATGGCTACACCTTC. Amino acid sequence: CASSVANSANYGYTF.

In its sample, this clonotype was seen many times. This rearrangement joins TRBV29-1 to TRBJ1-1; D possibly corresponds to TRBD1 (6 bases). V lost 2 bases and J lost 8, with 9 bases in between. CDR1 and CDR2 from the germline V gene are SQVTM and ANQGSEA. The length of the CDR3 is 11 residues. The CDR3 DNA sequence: TGCAGCGTTGAATCGGGGACAGAAGCTTTCTTT. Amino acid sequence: CSVESGTEAFF.

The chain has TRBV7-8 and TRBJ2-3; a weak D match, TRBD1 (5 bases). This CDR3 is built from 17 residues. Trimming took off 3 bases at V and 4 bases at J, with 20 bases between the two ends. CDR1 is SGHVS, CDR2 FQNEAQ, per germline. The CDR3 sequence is CASSFFGSGRVADTQYF. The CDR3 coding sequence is TGTGCCAGCAGCTTTTTCGGCTCGGGCAGGGTAGCAGATACGCAGTATTTT.

The CDR3 sequence is CASGRLAGYEQYF. CDR3 sequence (DNA): TGTGCCAGCGGACGGTTGGCGGGCTACGAGCAGTACTTC. This sequence joins TRBV12-3 or TRBV12-4 and TRBJ2-7; the D gene is possibly TRBD2 (5 bases). The CDR3 has 13 amino acids. The V end lost 8 bases, the J end lost 3 bases, and 14 bases lay between the germline ends.

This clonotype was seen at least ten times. In nucleotides, the CDR3 is TGTGCCAGCAACGACCAAGAGACCCAGTACTTC. It codes for CASNDQETQYF. This chain links TRBV6-2 or TRBV6-3 with TRBJ2-5; D gene unclear. Germline CDR1 is MNHEY and CDR2 is SVGEGT. The V and J ends lost 7 bases and 0 bases respectively, with 3 bases between them. CDR3 length: 11 amino acids.

CDR3 sequence: CASSYSTGQGETQYF. CDR3 coding DNA: TGTGCCAGCAGTTACTCGACGGGACAGGGGGAGACCCAGTACTTC. V usage is TRBV6-5 and J usage is TRBJ2-5; TRBD1 aligns across 10 bases. The junction had 3 bases not matched to a gene; V was cut back by 0 bases and J by 5 bases. The CDR3 runs 15 residues. Germline values: CDR1 MNHEY, CDR2 SVGAGI.

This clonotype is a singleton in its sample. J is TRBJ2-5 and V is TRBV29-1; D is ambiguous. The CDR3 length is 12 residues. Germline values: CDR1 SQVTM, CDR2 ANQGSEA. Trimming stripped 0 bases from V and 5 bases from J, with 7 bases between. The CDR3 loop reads CSVEDNGETQYF. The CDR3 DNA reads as TGCAGCGTTGAAGATAACGGTGAGACCCAGTACTTC.

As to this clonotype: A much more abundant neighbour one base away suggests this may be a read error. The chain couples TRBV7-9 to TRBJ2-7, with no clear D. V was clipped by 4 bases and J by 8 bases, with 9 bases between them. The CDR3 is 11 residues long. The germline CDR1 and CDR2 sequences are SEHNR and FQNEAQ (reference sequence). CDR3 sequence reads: CASSSSVQQYF. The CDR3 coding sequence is TGTGCCAGCAGCTCCAGTGTTCAGCAGTACTTC.